These 4 T cell receptor beta chains came from one sample sequenced in a study of cytomegalovirus exposure and HLA in healthy donors. Using immunoSEQ multiplex PCR, the repertoire was profiled, and TCRdb retains in-frame clones only, with some absent. This sample has 150,000 to 200,000 clones; about 84% occur once, and the top ten carry roughly 1.5%. The material sequenced was PBMCs. The receptors were gathered from a woman under 30 in good health and CMV-seronegative.

The chain combines TRBV4-1 with TRBJ2-1; TRBD2 matches 13 bases. The V gene's germline CDR1 is MGHRA and CDR2 YSYEKL. Trimming at V came to 1 base and at J to 9 bases, leaving 9 bases not matched to a gene. The CDR3 has 17 residues. The CDR3: CASSQAVVGTSGTEQFF. CDR3 DNA sequence: TGCGCCAGCAGCCAAGCAGTCGTAGGGACTAGCGGGACTGAGCAGTTCTTC.

This clone was observed once. This chain links TRBV5-6 with TRBJ1-5, with 7 nucleotides matching TRBD1. This CDR3 region has 15 residues. Germline assignment: CDR1 SGHDT and CDR2 YYEEEE. Trimming cost V 0 bases and J 7 bases; bases outside gene matches: 7. This chain's CDR3 is CASSLEGAPGQPQHF. Here the CDR3 DNA reads TGTGCCAGCAGCTTGGAGGGGGCGCCGGGCCAGCCCCAGCATTTT.

In its sample, this clone was seen a few times. The rearrangement joins TRBV18 to TRBJ1-6; D may be TRBD1 (6 bases). Trimming took 2 bases from V and 10 from J, leaving 15 bases between them. The CDR3 sequence is 15 residues long. Looked up from germline, CDR1 is KGHSH and CDR2 is LQKENI. The CDR3 protein is CASSPEGQGWSPLHF. CDR3 bases: TGTGCCAGCTCACCAGAAGGGCAGGGGTGGTCACCCCTCCACTTT.

For the CDR3, the DNA is TGTGCCAGCAGTGAACAGGAATTGACAGGGAAAAGCACAGATACGCAGTATTTT. As protein: CASSEQELTGKSTDTQYF. The genes are TRBV6-1 and TRBJ2-3; 7 nucleotides line up with TRBD1. Germline V gives CDR1 MNHNS, CDR2 SASEGT. With V trimmed by 2 bases and J by 0 bases, 11 bases remained unmatched. This CDR3 region has 18 residues.